This T cell receptor (beta chain) derives from a study of vaccination effects on CD4 cells after COVID-19. Whole-study results and caveats: In the study, convalescent patients were few, and early post-infection timepoints were absent.

ViraFEST expansion of antigen-specific CD4+ T cells with viral peptide pools preceded sequencing. Upon completion of around ten days in culture, CD4+ T cells were isolated. Vaccinees lacked prior SARS-CoV-2 infection and tested negative for nucleocapsid antibodies. With roughly 9.1 ug/ml peptides and 9.5 to 10 IU/ml IL-2, fewer than 2.5 million PBMC per well were cultured. Half of the medium was exchanged for IL-2 medium on both days 3 and 7. On this clone itself: The target antigen is unknown.

This CDR3 contains 15 residues. Trimming cost V 0 bases and J 5 bases, with 13 bases left between them. Germline lookup yields CDR1 LGHNA and CDR2 YNFKEQ. This table comes from immunoSEQ multiplex PCR, and its TCRdb copy is limited to in-frame clones, with some not included. The sample includes around 63,000 clones, less than 80% of them seen just once. Material: CD4+ T cells from PBMCs cultured with HCoV-OC43 spike peptides, obtained before COVID-19 vaccination. The subset was: HCoV-OC43 spike overlapping peptide pool stimulation. V and J are TRBV4-2 and TRBJ1-2; D is perhaps TRBD1 (5 bases). This clonotype was obtained from a human donor who received a COVID-19 vaccine. The DNA of the CDR3 is TGTGCCAGCAGCCAAGACAACGAGGGACTATATGGCTACACCTTC. It specifies CASSQDNEGLYGYTF.